The 4 T cell receptor beta chains presented below share a single source sample, sequenced in a study of blood T cell repertoires in COVID-19. Some clones are missing from TCRdb's copy, which holds only in-frame ones; the method was immunoSEQ multiplex PCR. Of about 240,000 clones listed, roughly 85% are singletons. Sequenced material: peripheral blood. The receptors were gathered from a man between 45 and 60 years old with COVID-19, enrolled during active disease.

This clone is a singleton in its sample. This chain connects TRBV27 to TRBJ2-7; D might be TRBD2 (6 bases). V was shortened by 4 bases and J by 2 bases, with 9 bases between the two germline ends. The CDR3 contains 13 residues. The germline gives CDR1 MNHEY, CDR2 SMNVEV (reference sequence). Here the CDR3 reads CASSSPGAYEQYF. The CDR3 nucleotides read TGTGCCAGCAGTTCCCCGGGAGCCTACGAGCAGTACTTC.

CDR3 coding DNA: TGCGCCAGCAGCCAAAACAGGGGGAACACCGGGGAGCTGTTTTTT. Translation gives CASSQNRGNTGELFF. The chain uses TRBV5-1 and TRBJ2-2, with 7 bases identical to TRBD1. With 4 bases clipped from V and 1 base from J, the junction kept 4 bases outside the gene matches. The CDR3 contains 15 residues. Germline lookup yields CDR1 SGHRS and CDR2 YFSETQ.

The rearrangement links TRBV3-1 (or the pseudogene TRBV3-2) to TRBJ2-5; TRBD2 is a possible D gene (5 bases). CDR3 length: 15 amino acids. In germline, CDR1 is LGHDT, CDR2 YNNKEL (reference sequence). The V gene lost 2 bases and the J gene lost 1 base, with 11 bases spanning the gap. CDR3 loop: CASSQFRTSQETQYF. In nucleotides, the CDR3 is TGTGCCAGCAGCCAATTTAGGACTTCCCAAGAGACCCAGTACTTC.

This chain joins TRBV30 and TRBJ2-2; the match to TRBD2 covers 7 bases. This CDR3 has 15 amino acids. The germline CDR1 and CDR2 sequences are GTSNPN and SVGIG (reference sequence). J gave up 7 bases and V 0 bases, and 8 bases lay outside the gene matches. The CDR3 here is CAWSVLAGDLGELFF. The DNA for the CDR3 is TGTGCCTGGAGTGTACTTGCGGGGGATCTCGGGGAGCTGTTTTTT.